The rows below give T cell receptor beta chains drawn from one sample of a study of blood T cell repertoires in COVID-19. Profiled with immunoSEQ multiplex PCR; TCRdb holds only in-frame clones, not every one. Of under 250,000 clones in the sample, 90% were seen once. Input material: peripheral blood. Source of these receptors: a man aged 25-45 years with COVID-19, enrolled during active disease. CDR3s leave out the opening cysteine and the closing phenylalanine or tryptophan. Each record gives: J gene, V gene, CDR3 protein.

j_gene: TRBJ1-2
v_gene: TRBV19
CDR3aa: ASTRGLNYGYT

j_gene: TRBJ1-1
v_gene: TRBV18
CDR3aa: ASSPPAGAVNTEAF

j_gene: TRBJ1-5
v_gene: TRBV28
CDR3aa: ASKHAGRGEQPQH

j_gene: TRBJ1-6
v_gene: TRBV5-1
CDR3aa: ASSSRTGTYLNSPLH

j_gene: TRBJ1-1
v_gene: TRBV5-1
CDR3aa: ASSEKDRGSSEAF

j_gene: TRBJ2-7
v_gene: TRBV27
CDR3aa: ASRRTGSHEQY

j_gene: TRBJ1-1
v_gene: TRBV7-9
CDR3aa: ASSFQGLFTEAF

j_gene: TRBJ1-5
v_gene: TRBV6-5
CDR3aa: ASSLNRGPNQPQH

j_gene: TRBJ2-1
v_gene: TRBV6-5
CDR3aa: ASSLGRAKSNEQF

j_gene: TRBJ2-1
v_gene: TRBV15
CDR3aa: ATSRPLGLAGGGEQF

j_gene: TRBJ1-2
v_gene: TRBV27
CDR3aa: ASSLGGPGVYGYT

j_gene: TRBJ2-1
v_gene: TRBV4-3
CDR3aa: ASSLRRIGLAGVNEQF

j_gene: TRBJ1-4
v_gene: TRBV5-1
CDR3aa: ASRFTRGEKLF

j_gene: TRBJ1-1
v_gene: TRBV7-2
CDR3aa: ASSLAWGQGEAF

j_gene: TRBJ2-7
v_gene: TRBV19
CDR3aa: ASSAAGQSYEQY

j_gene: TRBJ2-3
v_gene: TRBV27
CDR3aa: ASSRKLAGTTDTQY

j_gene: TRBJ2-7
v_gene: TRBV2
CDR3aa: ASSPSAGRSYEQY

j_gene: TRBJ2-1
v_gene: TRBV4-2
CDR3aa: ASSQEFYRPGTGANEQF

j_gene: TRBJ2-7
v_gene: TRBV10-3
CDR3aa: AISRDREGYEQY

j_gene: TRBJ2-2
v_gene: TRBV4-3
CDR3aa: ASSQGQGIITGELF

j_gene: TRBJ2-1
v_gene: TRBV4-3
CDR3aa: ASSQDDREPVYNEQF

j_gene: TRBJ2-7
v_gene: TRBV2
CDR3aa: ASILQRGVSYEQY

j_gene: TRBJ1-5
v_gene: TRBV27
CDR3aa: ASSLWGGTNQPQH

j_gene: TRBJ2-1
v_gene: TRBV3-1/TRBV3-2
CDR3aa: ASSQGLAHNEQF

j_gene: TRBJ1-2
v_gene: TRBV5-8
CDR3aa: ASSFSGGGYGYT

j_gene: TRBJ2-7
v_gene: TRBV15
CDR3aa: ATSREGTGGPYEQY

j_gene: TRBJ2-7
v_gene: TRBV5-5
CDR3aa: ASSSGISYEQY

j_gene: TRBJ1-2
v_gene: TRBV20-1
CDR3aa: SASRLGTGNGYT

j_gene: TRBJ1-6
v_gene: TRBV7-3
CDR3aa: ASSLGQAGTPLH

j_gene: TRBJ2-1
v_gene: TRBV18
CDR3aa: ASSPFRVSGHNEQF

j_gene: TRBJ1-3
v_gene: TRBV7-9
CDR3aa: ASSPLYSGNTIY

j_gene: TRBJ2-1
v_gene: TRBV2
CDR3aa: ASSEQGVVFGGDEQF

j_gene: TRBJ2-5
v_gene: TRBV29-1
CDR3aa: SVDMARWTTNQETQY

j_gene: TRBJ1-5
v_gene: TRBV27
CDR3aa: ATADRGPNQPQH

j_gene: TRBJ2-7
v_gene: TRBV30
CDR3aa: AWTSGGLGDEQY

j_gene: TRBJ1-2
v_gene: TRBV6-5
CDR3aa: ASSYSSTGSNYGYT

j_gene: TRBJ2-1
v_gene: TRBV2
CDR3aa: ASSAGHRGVNEQF

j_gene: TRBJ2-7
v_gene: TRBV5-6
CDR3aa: ASSLGGTLSTYEQY

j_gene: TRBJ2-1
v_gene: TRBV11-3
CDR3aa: ASSLGGIREQF

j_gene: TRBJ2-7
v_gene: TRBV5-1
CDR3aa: ASSLDGTGPYEQY

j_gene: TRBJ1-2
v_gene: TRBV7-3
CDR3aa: ASSLRGQGVLKNYT

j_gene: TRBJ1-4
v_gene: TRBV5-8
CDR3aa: ASSLQGAFEKLF

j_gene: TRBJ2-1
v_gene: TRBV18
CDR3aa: ASSPLRQGANEQF

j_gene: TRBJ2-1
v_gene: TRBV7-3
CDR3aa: ASSLGTGDYNEQF

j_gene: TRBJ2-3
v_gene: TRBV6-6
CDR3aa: ASSYAQGSDTQY

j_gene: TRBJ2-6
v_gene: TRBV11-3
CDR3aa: ASSPGYSGANVLT

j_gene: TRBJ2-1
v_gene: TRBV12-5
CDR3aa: ASGLAGVDGRNEQF

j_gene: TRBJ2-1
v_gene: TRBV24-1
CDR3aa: ATSRRGHEQF

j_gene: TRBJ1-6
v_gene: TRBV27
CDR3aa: ASSAGQGMNSPLH

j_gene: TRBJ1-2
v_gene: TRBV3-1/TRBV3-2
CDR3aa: ASSQTTGTGDYGYT

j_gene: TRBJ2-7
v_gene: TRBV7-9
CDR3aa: ASSGRDRTYEQY

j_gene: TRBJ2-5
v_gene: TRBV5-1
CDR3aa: ASSNRQGRGETQY

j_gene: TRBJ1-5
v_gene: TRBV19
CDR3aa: ASSMGGLEQPQH

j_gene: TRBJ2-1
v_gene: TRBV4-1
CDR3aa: ASSHLLAGVPDEQF

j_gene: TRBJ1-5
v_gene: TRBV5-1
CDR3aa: ASSLGDISNQPQH

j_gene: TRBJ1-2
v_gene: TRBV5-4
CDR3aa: ASSLWGGLGYT